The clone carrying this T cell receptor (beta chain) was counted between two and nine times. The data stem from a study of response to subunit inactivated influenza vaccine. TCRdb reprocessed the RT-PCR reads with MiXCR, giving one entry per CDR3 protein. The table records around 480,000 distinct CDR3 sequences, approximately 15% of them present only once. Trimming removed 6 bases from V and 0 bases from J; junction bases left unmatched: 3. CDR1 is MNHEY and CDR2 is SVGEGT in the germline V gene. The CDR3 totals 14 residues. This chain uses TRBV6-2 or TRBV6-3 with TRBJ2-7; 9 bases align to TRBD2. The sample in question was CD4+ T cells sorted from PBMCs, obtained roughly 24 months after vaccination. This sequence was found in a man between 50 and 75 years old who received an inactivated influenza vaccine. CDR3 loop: CASRPSGISYEQYF. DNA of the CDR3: TGTGCCAGCAGACCTAGCGGGATCTCCTACGAGCAGTACTTC.